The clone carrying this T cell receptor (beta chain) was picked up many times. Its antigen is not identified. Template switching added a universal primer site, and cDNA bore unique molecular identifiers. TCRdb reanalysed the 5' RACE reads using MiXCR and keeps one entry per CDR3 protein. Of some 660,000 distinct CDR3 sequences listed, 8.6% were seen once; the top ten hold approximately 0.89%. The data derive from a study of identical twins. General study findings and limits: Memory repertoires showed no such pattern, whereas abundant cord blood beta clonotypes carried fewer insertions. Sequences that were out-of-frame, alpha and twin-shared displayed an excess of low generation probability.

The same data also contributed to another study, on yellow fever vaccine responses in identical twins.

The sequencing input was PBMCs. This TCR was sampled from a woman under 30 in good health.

CDR3 loop: CASSVQGNEQFF. CDR3 in DNA: TGTGCCAGCAGCGTTCAGGGGAATGAGCAGTTCTTC. This chain links TRBV9 with TRBJ2-1; possible D gene TRBD1, 6 bases. This CDR3 has 12 amino acids. Trimming took off 2 bases at V and 7 bases at J, with 7 bases between the two ends. The germline CDR1 and CDR2 sequences are SGDLS and YYNGEE.